This T cell receptor beta chain was sequenced during a study of T-cell reconstitution after alpha-beta-depleted transplantation in children. Study findings and constraints: Alpha-beta T cells present about two months after transplant were reported to originate from several hundred expanded graft clones. TCRbeta diversity was high at day 60 in some patients (a result of surviving recipient T cells and thymic progenitors). At one year after transplant, newly produced T cells mostly accounted for T-cell counts and diversity.

V was pared by 3 bases and J by 9 bases, with 12 bases between. The CDR3 is 13 amino acids. Construction of the TCRbeta library involved unique molecular identifiers. TCRdb ran MiXCR on the PCR reads and lists one entry per CDR3 protein. The sample yields around 700,000 distinct CDR3 sequences, approximately 14% seen once. As regards this clonotype: Its antigen is not identified.

This sequence was found in a girl between 2 and 10 years old with congenital amegakaryocytic thrombocytopenia, due to receive a stem cell transplant. This chain links TRBV12-3 or TRBV12-4 with TRBJ2-1, with D possibly TRBD2 on 6 matching bases. This specimen was PBMCs, taken before TCRalphabeta/CD19-depleted stem cell transplant. The CDR3 is CASSFRGTGEQFF. The CDR3 nucleotides are TGTGCCAGCAGTTTTCGGGGGACCGGTGAGCAGTTCTTC.